The clone carrying this TCR beta chain was picked up many times. Antigen specificity is unknown. CDR3-region Arm-PCR and iRepertoire HTBI primers produced the TCR beta libraries. TCRdb re-called the multiplex PCR reads through MiXCR, storing one row per CDR3 protein. Among 300,000 to 400,000 distinct CDR3 sequences, 15% to 20% were seen once, and the ten largest hold 38%. The time point denotes: newly diagnosed GD, antithyroid drugs for less than 3 months. The TCR library was prepared using RNA isolated from PBMCs. Peripheral blood, at roughly 8.4 milliliters, went into EDTA tubes. This record belongs to a study of regulatory T cells in long-lasting Graves disease. Study-wide results and caveats: Peripheral blood alone, not thyroid tissue, underwent study.

The CDR3 has 16 amino acids. V was pared by 1 base and J by 6 bases, with 20 bases between. CDR1 is SGHRS and CDR2 is YFSETQ in the germline V gene. The material was peripheral blood mononuclear cells (PBMCs), obtained at new diagnosis, from a patient treated with antithyroid drugs. This chain uses TRBV5-1 with TRBJ2-7; D remains ambiguous. The receptor was derived from a female donor with Graves disease. The CDR3: CASSLKGRDGAAEQYF. The CDR3 DNA sequence: TGCGCCAGCAGCTTGAAGGGTCGTGACGGTGCCGCCGAGCAGTACTTC. The whole variable domain, remainder taken from reference TRBV5-1 and TRBJ2-7, is KAGVTQTPRYLIKTRGQQVTLSCSPISGHRSVSWYQQTPGQGLQFLFEYFSETQRNKGNFPGRFSGRQFSNSRSEMNVSTLELGDSALYLCASSLKGRDGAAEQYFGPGTRLTVT.